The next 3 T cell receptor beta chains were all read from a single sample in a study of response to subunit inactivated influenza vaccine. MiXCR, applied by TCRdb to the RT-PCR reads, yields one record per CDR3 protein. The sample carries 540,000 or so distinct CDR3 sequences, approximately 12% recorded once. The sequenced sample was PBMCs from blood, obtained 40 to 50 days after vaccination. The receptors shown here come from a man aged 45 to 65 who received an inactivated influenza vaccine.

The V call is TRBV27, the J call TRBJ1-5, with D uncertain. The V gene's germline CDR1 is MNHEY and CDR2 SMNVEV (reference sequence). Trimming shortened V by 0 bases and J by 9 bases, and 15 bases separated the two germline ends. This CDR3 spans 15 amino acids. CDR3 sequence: CASSLSWSAWVPQHF. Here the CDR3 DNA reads TGTGCCAGCAGTTTATCGTGGAGCGCGTGGGTGCCCCAGCATTTT.

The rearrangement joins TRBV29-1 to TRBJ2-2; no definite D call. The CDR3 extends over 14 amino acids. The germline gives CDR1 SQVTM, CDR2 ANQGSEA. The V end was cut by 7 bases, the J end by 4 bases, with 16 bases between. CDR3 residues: CSASRLGVTGELFF. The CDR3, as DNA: TGCAGCGCTTCCCGTCTCGGAGTCACCGGGGAGCTGTTTTTT.

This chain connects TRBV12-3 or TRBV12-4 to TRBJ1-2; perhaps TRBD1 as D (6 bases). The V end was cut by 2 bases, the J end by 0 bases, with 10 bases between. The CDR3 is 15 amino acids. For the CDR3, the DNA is TGTGCCAGCAGTTTAAGGGGGGACCCTAACTATGGCTACACCTTC. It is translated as CASSLRGDPNYGYTF.